The TCR beta chain under discussion was sequenced for a study of T-cell memory formation after mild COVID-19. Study results and limitations: Day 37-peaking second-wave clones had unconfirmed SARS-CoV-2 specificity. Contracting clones from day 15 to 85 had balanced CD4/CD8; later expanders favoured CD4+. The appearance of some responding clones in pre-infection memory suggested that cross-reactive memory joined.

The V and J ends lost 5 bases and 4 bases respectively, with 11 bases between them. Germline CDR1 reads LNHDA; CDR2 reads SQIVND (reference sequence). The CDR3 covers 13 residues. This clonotype was seen a handful of times. Its antigen remains unknown. TCRdb re-analysed the 5' RACE reads in MiXCR, keeping a single row per CDR3 protein. The sample lists 470,000 or so distinct CDR3 sequences; around 27% were seen once. The sample taken for sequencing was PBMCs or a T cell subset sorted from them (not recorded which). The V and J genes are TRBV19 and TRBJ1-1; D gene unclear. This TCR was recovered from an adult woman who had mild COVID-19 (a few samples of this study predate the infection). Cell type and time point are not known. The CDR3, as DNA: TGTGCCAGTAGTCCTTCCGTGGGCACTGAAGCTTTCTTT. This encodes CASSPSVGTEAFF. The full variable domain, rest sourced from reference TRBV19 and TRBJ1-1, is DGGITQSPKYLFRKEGQNVTLSCEQNLNHDAMYWYRQDPGQGLRLIYYSQIVNDFQKGDIAEGYSVSREKKESFPLTVTSAQKNPTAFYLCASSPSVGTEAFFGQGTRLTVV.